A selection of T cell receptor beta chains follows, all from one sample in a study of cytomegalovirus exposure and HLA in healthy donors. Libraries were prepared by immunoSEQ multiplex PCR; TCRdb keeps only in-frame clonotypes and omits some of them. The table has some 150,000 clones, about 82% seen once. Sequencing was done on a sample of PBMCs. All receptors derive from a woman in her 30s in good health and CMV-seropositive. CDR3s leave out the opening cysteine and the closing phenylalanine or tryptophan. Fields, in order: V gene, clone size, CDR3 protein. Part of the rows lack a size; the others show once, few, many or a class for expanded clones.

TRBV6-5 | NA | ASSALDFTGTEAF
TRBV5-4 | NA | ASSLGPVSFYGYT
TRBV7-3 | few | ASSATGNHGYT
TRBV5-6 | NA | ASSLEGAIGHGYT
TRBV6-4 | few | ASSEQPNTEAF
TRBV2 | NA | ASSTFRGTEAF
TRBV11-2 | NA | ASSFLGQGGQETQY
TRBV4-2 | NA | ASSPKSRDRGRKNTEAF
TRBV5-1 | NA | ASSLYRIGGGEAF
TRBV28 | NA | ASSFPGLGQY
TRBV11-2 | NA | ASSLGDLAGGNEQF
TRBV9 | few | ASSPSGVQHNEQF
TRBV11-2 | NA | ASMGAYGYT
TRBV4-3 | NA | ASSQRDREADTQY
TRBV28 | once | ASSLLYGGSREEQY
TRBV7-8 | NA | ASSPDRGRASTDTQY
TRBV27 | NA | ASSLGQGSTYNEQF
TRBV6-5 | NA | ASSFLQGAHEQY
TRBV4-2 | NA | ASSQEDREGQPQH
TRBV4-3 | NA | ASSQDGTGGFIYNSPLH
TRBV5-6 | few | ASSSTGYGKLF
TRBV5-6 | few | ASSLGTGGWSGANVLT
TRBV9 | NA | ATIRTSGYYNEQF
TRBV6-5 | NA | ASNIRVSSYNEQF
TRBV2 | NA | ASSARGHTQY
TRBV20-1 | NA | SAPTGYGYT
TRBV27 | NA | ASSLGRISYNEQF
TRBV7-9 | NA | ASSLTGRLRNEQF
TRBV5-1 | NA | ASSSNRVPAYGYT
TRBV7-3 | NA | ASSLSAGEFTDTQY
TRBV4-1 | few | ASSQGATVNYGYT
TRBV6-1 | few | ASSSSGAGTGELF
TRBV20-1 | NA | SASPKETQY
TRBV7-2 | NA | ASSLGRQGFYT
TRBV11-2 | NA | ASSSRDRDTGELF
TRBV30 | NA | AWSSDSNTEAF
TRBV6-1 | NA | ASSEGFGTGVNEQF
TRBV13 | NA | ASSLVRGGEQY
TRBV29-1 | NA | SVGGASYGYT
TRBV18 | few | ASSPQLRTGEDEQY
TRBV9 | NA | ASSALSGGYEQY
TRBV4-3 | NA | ASSQGGQGGVYTQY
TRBV7-9 | NA | ASSLSQVSGELF
TRBV7-9 | NA | ASSHPAGQRGVNTGELF
TRBV5-6 | NA | ASSLFSGTGDREQF
TRBV27 | NA | ASSLTMANSPLH
TRBV19 | NA | ASSISQLGLWGRTEAF
TRBV11-2 | NA | ASSSRQGGEKLF
TRBV13 | few | ASSPRGHNYNSPLH
TRBV7-2 | once | ASSPTQRGPGYT